Following are 9 T cell receptor beta chains from one sample sequenced in a study of blood T cell repertoires in COVID-19. Only in-frame clones appear in the TCRdb table, and some are missing; sequencing was by immunoSEQ multiplex PCR. The data contain about 34,000 clones, 75% of them singletons. The sample taken for sequencing was peripheral blood. The receptors come from a man older than 75 with active or convalescent COVID-19.

The chain combines TRBV28 with TRBJ2-7; D not resolved. The CDR3 contains 16 residues. V was pared by 3 bases and J by 6 bases, with 21 bases between. CDR1 and CDR2 from the germline V gene are MDHEN and SYDVKM. CDR3 bases: TGTGCCAGCAGTTTCACTCAAGTCTTTGGTCGTTCCGAGCAGTACTTC. Its protein is CASSFTQVFGRSEQYF.

The rearrangement joins TRBV5-1 to TRBJ1-5; 10 positions match TRBD1. Germline loops: CDR1 SGHRS, CDR2 YFSETQ. With 0 bases clipped from V and 6 bases from J, the junction kept 6 bases outside the gene matches. This CDR3 comprises 16 residues. This CDR3 is CASSLGGQGSGQPQHF. As DNA, the CDR3 is TGCGCCAGCAGCTTGGGGGGACAGGGGTCGGGTCAGCCCCAGCATTTT.

This chain's CDR3 is CASSQMTAFGNEKLFF. The CDR3 nucleotides are TGTGCCAGCAGTCAAATGACAGCCTTTGGCAATGAAAAACTGTTTTTT. This chain connects TRBV25-1 to TRBJ1-4, with D possibly being TRBD1 (5 bases). CDR1 MGHDK and CDR2 SYGVNS come from the germline V gene. V lost 5 bases and J lost 5, with 18 bases in between. The CDR3 spans 16 residues.

The chain has TRBV2 and TRBJ1-2; tentatively, D is TRBD1 (6 bases). The V end lost 6 bases, the J end lost 8 bases, and 16 bases lay between the germline ends. The CDR3 is 13 residues long. CDR1 SNHLY and CDR2 FYNNEI come from the germline V gene. CDR3 DNA: TGTGCCAGCAGGGAACAGGGAAAGGGCGGCTACACCTTC. It codes for CASREQGKGGYTF. Looking up the rest from reference TRBV2 and TRBJ1-2 gives the full variable domain: EPEVTQTPSHQVTQMGQEVILRCVPISNHLYFYWYRQILGQKVEFLVSFYNNEISEKSEIFDDQFSVERPDGSNFTLKIRSTKLEDSAMYFCASREQGKGGYTFGSGTRLTVV.

V and J are TRBV28 and TRBJ1-5; D uncertain. With 7 bases removed from V and 0 bases from J, the gap between germline ends came to 13 bases. This CDR3 is built from 15 residues. Germline V gene lookup returns CDR1 MDHEN and CDR2 SYDVKM. The CDR3 DNA follows: TGTGCCAGCAATCCCTTCCGACTTAGCAATCAGCCCCAGCATTTT. This translates into CASNPFRLSNQPQHF.

In this sample, this clone turned up once. The V gene is TRBV10-2, the J gene TRBJ1-1, with 8 nucleotides matching TRBD1. In germline, CDR1 is WSHSY, CDR2 SAAADI. J gave up 4 bases and V 0 bases, and 7 bases lay outside the gene matches. The CDR3 extends over 16 amino acids. CDR3 residues: CASSESTGDLGTEAFF. CDR3 nucleotides: TGCGCCAGCAGTGAGTCGACAGGGGATCTGGGCACTGAAGCTTTCTTT.

CDR3 DNA: TGTGCCAGCAGTGACGGACTAGCGGGAGAGGGGGAAGAGACCCAGTACTTC. It yields the protein CASSDGLAGEGEETQYF. The chain couples TRBV25-1 to TRBJ2-5, with 13 bases aligning to TRBD2. The germline V gene encodes CDR1 MGHDK and CDR2 SYGVNS. The CDR3 has 17 amino acids. Germline trimming cut 3 bases from V and 3 bases from J; bases unmatched to any gene: 7. Together with reference TRBV25-1 and TRBJ2-5, the CDR3 gives the full variable domain: EADIYQTPRYLVIGTGKKITLECSQTMGHDKMYWYQQDPGMELHLIHYSYGVNSTEKGDLSSESTVSRIRTEHFPLTLESARPSHTSQYLCASSDGLAGEGEETQYFGPGTRLLVL.

This clone has just one count. The V gene is TRBV30, the J gene TRBJ1-3, with a possible D match to TRBD1 (5 bases). CDR1 is GTSNPN, CDR2 SVGIG, per germline (reference sequence). The CDR3 consists of 18 residues. V was clipped by 0 bases and J by 0 bases, with 18 bases between them. The CDR3 DNA follows: TGTGCCTGGAGTGTACGGGTAGGGGCAGGCAACTCTGGAAACACCATATATTTT. The encoded protein is CAWSVRVGAGNSGNTIYF.

In this sample, this clone turned up a few times. This chain links TRBV19 with TRBJ1-1, with D perhaps TRBD1 (5 bases). The CDR3 extends over 14 amino acids. Trimming removed 3 bases from V and 6 bases from J, with 14 bases in between. Per the germline V gene, CDR1 is LNHDA and CDR2 is SQIVND (reference sequence). The CDR3 region has the DNA TGTGCCAGTAGTATCGGGGGAATGAGCGCTGAAGCTTTCTTT. Its translation is CASSIGGMSAEAFF.